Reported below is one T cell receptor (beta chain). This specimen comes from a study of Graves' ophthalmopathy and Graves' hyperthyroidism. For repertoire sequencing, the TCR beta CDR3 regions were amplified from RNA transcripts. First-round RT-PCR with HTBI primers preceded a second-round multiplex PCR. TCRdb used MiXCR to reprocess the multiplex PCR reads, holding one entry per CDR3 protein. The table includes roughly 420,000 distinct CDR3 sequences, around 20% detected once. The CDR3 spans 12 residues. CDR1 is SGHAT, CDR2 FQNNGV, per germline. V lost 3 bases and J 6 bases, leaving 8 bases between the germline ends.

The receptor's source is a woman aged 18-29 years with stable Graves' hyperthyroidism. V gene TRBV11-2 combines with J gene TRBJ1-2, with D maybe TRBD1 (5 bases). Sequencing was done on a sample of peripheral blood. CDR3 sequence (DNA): TGTGCCAGCAGCTTGGAGGGGCATGGCTACACCTTC. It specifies CASSLEGHGYTF. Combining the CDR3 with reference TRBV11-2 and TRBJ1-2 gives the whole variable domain EAGVAQSPRYKIIEKRQSVAFWCNPISGHATLYWYQQILGQGPKLLIQFQNNGVVDDSQLPKDRFSAERLKGVDSTLKIQPAKLEDSAVYLCASSLEGHGYTFGSGTRLTVV.